The 13 T cell receptor beta chains below come from one sample, sequenced in a study of cytomegalovirus exposure and HLA in healthy donors. PCR amplification relied on 60 Vbeta primers (plus 13 Jbeta primers). Sequencing used immunoSEQ multiplex PCR; TCRdb keeps in-frame clones, though not all of them. Altogether about 140,000 clones are present, approximately 78% being singletons, with the ten largest covering about 2.4%. The material sequenced was PBMCs. Receptors were obtained from a woman aged 18-29 years in good health and CMV-seropositive.

V gene TRBV6-5 combines with J gene TRBJ1-1; D uncertain. From germline, CDR1 is MNHEY and CDR2 SVGAGI. With 3 bases removed from V and 0 bases from J, the gap between germline ends came to 14 bases. This CDR3 is 16 amino acids long. This CDR3 is CASSYREGPMNTEAFF. The CDR3 bases are TGTGCCAGCAGTTATCGGGAGGGTCCGATGAACACTGAAGCTTTCTTT.

This chain connects TRBV18 to TRBJ1-5; 10 nucleotides agree with TRBD1. Per germline, CDR1 KGHSH and CDR2 LQKENI. V trimming: 6 bases; J trimming: 4 bases; junction bases outside the gene matches: 6. The CDR3 runs 15 residues. The CDR3 here is CASSQTGGANQPQHF. CDR3 nucleotide sequence: TGTGCCAGCTCCCAGACAGGGGGCGCGAATCAGCCCCAGCATTTT. Filled out from reference TRBV18 and TRBJ1-5, the complete variable domain reads NAGVMQNPRHLVRRRGQEARLRCSPMKGHSHVYWYRQLPEEGLKFMVYLQKENIIDESGMPKERFSAEFPKEGPSILRIQQVVRGDSAAYFCASSQTGGANQPQHFGDGTRLSIL.

Comments on this clone: Other nucleotide sequences in the sample specify the same CDR3. The gene calls are TRBV11-2 and TRBJ2-3; D is unclear. The germline V gene has CDR1 SGHAT and CDR2 FQNNGV. Between the trimmed V and J ends, which lost 4 bases and 5 bases, there was a span of 4 bases. This CDR3 region has 11 residues. The CDR3 bases are TGTGCCAGCAGCTCAGGAGATACGCAGTATTTT. Protein sequence: CASSSGDTQYF. Full variable domain (rest looked up from reference TRBV11-2 and TRBJ2-3): EAGVAQSPRYKIIEKRQSVAFWCNPISGHATLYWYQQILGQGPKLLIQFQNNGVVDDSQLPKDRFSAERLKGVDSTLKIQPAKLEDSAVYLCASSSGDTQYFGPGTRLTVL.

The chain carries TRBV28 and TRBJ2-5, with TRBD1 matching over 10 bases. This CDR3 has 14 residues. Losses at the gene ends were 6 bases for V and 2 bases for J; bases not matched to a gene: 3. Germline V CDR1 and CDR2: MDHEN, SYDVKM. Here the CDR3 DNA reads TGTGCCAGCAGCGGGACAGGGGTTCAAGAGACCCAGTACTTC. This translates into CASSGTGVQETQYF.

The chain joins TRBV11-2 to TRBJ1-2, with D possibly matching TRBD1 (6 bases). V was trimmed by 5 bases and J by 0 bases, leaving 16 bases between them. This CDR3 is 16 amino acids long. CDR1 is SGHAT, CDR2 FQNNGV, per germline. The CDR3 is CASSTPGVPANYGYTF. The CDR3 coding sequence is TGTGCCAGCAGCACTCCAGGGGTTCCAGCTAACTATGGCTACACCTTC.

V usage is TRBV28 and J usage is TRBJ2-5; 11 bases are shared with TRBD2. With 5 bases clipped from V and 1 base from J, the junction kept 3 bases outside the gene matches. Germline CDR1 and CDR2: MDHEN and SYDVKM. CDR3 size: 15 residues. CDR3 sequence: CASSRLAGFQETQYF. CDR3 in DNA: TGTGCCAGCAGTCGACTAGCGGGGTTCCAAGAGACCCAGTACTTC.

This chain joins TRBV29-1 and TRBJ1-1; D perhaps matches TRBD1 (6 bases). CDR3 length equals 15 residues. Germline CDR1 SQVTM, CDR2 ANQGSEA. V lost 3 bases and J 0 bases, leaving 14 bases between the germline ends. Written as DNA, the CDR3 is TGCAGCGTTGAGGTCAGGGGATTATTGAACACTGAAGCTTTCTTT. It translates to CSVEVRGLLNTEAFF.

V and J are TRBV19 and TRBJ2-2, with 10 bases aligning to TRBD1. The V gene end was trimmed by 5 bases and the J gene end by 5 bases; junction bases not matched to a gene: 8. CDR3 length equals 16 residues. The germline V gene has CDR1 LNHDA and CDR2 SQIVND (reference sequence). CDR3 DNA: TGTGCCAGTAGTCTAAGGACAGGGGGTGGGACCGGGGAGCTGTTTTTT. It is translated as CASSLRTGGGTGELFF.

This rearrangement joins TRBV5-6 to TRBJ2-1; 10 bases are a match to TRBD2. The CDR3 has 17 residues. Unmatched junction bases numbered 8, after V lost 4 bases and J lost 1 base. From germline, CDR1 is SGHDT and CDR2 YYEEEE. The CDR3 nucleotides are TGTGCCAGCAGCCTGTGGACTAGCGGATCTTCCTACAATGAGCAGTTCTTC. Amino acid sequence: CASSLWTSGSSYNEQFF.

Only a few counts were recorded for this clone. The chain carries TRBV29-1 and TRBJ1-1; D is unclear. Germline V gene data show CDR1 as SQVTM and CDR2 as ANQGSEA. Trimming stripped 1 base from V and 3 bases from J, with 6 bases between. The CDR3 is 12 amino acids. The DNA of the CDR3 is TGCAGCGTTGAAGTCGGAGACACTGAAGCTTTCTTT. As protein: CSVEVGDTEAFF.

The rearrangement links TRBV6-1 to TRBJ1-1; 11 bases map to TRBD1. The CDR3 loop spans 15 amino acids. The J segment lost 6 bases and the V segment lost 6 bases, leaving 9 bases of the junction unmatched. Germline V gene data show CDR1 as MNHNS and CDR2 as SASEGT. The chain's CDR3 is CASSVWDRGDAEAFF. For the CDR3, the DNA is TGTGCCAGCAGCGTTTGGGACAGGGGGGACGCTGAAGCTTTCTTT.

V is TRBV7-9 and J is TRBJ1-2, with D maybe TRBD1 (6 bases). CDR3 length: 14 residues. The V and J ends lost 4 bases and 2 bases respectively, with 11 bases between them. Germline CDR1 and CDR2: SEHNR and FQNEAQ (reference sequence). CDR3 nucleotide sequence: TGTGCCAGCAGCTCCGCGGGGGCGAACTATGGCTACACCTTC. Its protein is CASSSAGANYGYTF.

The chain couples TRBV30 to TRBJ1-1; TRBD1 aligns across 11 bases. The germline V gene encodes CDR1 GTSNPN and CDR2 SVGIG (reference sequence). The CDR3 loop spans 13 amino acids. V gave up 3 bases and J gave up 5 bases; unmatched junction bases: 2. CDR3 in amino acids: CAWRGQGVTEAFF. DNA of the CDR3: TGTGCCTGGAGGGGACAGGGGGTTACTGAAGCTTTCTTT.